This TCR beta chain was recorded in a study of blood T cell repertoires in COVID-19. Study summary: Some COVID-19 samples were acute and others convalescent; all came from the United States, Italy and Spain. The analysed material was cDNA or gDNA that came from T cells, B-cell-depleted T cells, or PBMCs.

The table came from immunoSEQ multiplex PCR; TCRdb's copy has only in-frame clones and leaves some out. Of some 300,000 clones detected, about 88% appear once; the ten largest clones hold around 1.4%. The germline V and J ends were trimmed by 6 bases and 3 bases, with 17 bases remaining between them. The CDR3 spans 15 residues. Germline CDR1 and CDR2: MNHEY and SVGAGI. This chain links TRBV6-5 with TRBJ1-1; a weak D match, TRBD1 (6 bases). This TCR was recovered from a man aged 65 to 85 with acute or convalescent COVID-19. The sample consisted of peripheral blood. CDR3 sequence: CASSKGGALDTEAFF. DNA of the CDR3: TGTGCCAGCAGCAAAGGGGGGGCTCTGGACACTGAAGCTTTCTTT.